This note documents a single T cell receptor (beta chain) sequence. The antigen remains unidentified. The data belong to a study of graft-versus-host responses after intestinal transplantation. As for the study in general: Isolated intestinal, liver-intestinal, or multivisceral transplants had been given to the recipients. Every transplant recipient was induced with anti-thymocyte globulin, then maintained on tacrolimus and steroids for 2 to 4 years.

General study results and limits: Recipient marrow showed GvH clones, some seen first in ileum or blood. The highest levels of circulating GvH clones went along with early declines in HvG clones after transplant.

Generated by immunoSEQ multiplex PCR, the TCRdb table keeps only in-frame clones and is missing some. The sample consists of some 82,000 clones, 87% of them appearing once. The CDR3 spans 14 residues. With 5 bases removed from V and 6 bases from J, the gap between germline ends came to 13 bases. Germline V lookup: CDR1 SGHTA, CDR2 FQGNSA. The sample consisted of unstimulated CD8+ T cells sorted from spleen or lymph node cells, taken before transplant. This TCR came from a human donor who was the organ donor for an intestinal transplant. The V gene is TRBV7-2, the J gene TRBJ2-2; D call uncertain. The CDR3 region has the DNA TGTGCCAGCAGCAGGATAGGACCCCCCGGGGAGCTGTTTTTT. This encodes CASSRIGPPGELFF.